The 3 T cell receptor beta chains reported below all come from one sample, sequenced in a study of identical twins (TCRdb year 2016). The method was 5' RACE. The instrument was an Illumina HiSeq 2000. TCRdb cleaned the public reads at Q25 with fastp, built clones with MiXCR and kept in-frame beta chains. Each record represents a unique CDR3 protein, reported with the most common genes and DNA among its rows. This sample is represented by 280,000 or so distinct CDR3 sequences; about 8.1% of them were singletons. Approximately 2% of the sample is in the top ten clones. This same sample was also part of a study on yellow fever vaccine responses in identical twins.

Sequencing used memory (CD45RO+) T cells sorted from blood. Taken with the paper, the label for cell subset or site translates to: CD45RO+ enriched T cells. Receptors were obtained from a woman younger than 35 in good health.

The chain carries TRBV10-1 and TRBJ2-2, with D unresolved. The germline V gene has CDR1 WNHNN and CDR2 SYGVQD (reference sequence). V lost 5 bases and J 4 bases, leaving 11 bases between the germline ends. This CDR3 region has 14 residues. The CDR3 nucleotides read TGCGCCAGCAGTCCTGTCGTGGGCACCGGGGAGCTGTTTTTT. Residues: CASSPVVGTGELFF.

This chain uses TRBV12-3 or TRBV12-4 with TRBJ2-3, with 12 bases fitting TRBD2. CDR3 length: 19 amino acids. V gave up 3 bases and J gave up 8 bases; unmatched junction bases: 18. The CDR3 nucleotides are TGTGCCAGCAGTTTCCTCCTAGCGGGGGGGCCCCAACCCTTCGGTACGCAGTATTTT. Its protein is CASSFLLAGGPQPFGTQYF.

This clonotype was detected only a few times. The chain recombines TRBV11-2 with TRBJ2-1; D is unresolved. Germline loops: CDR1 SGHAT, CDR2 FQNNGV. Trimming shortened V by 5 bases and J by 7 bases, and 12 bases separated the two germline ends. The CDR3 extends over 13 amino acids. CDR3 sequence reads: CASSLNGQNEQFF. In DNA, the CDR3 is TGTGCCAGCAGCCTAAACGGGCAGAATGAGCAGTTCTTC. Drawing the rest from reference TRBV11-2 and TRBJ2-1, the complete variable domain is EAGVAQSPRYKIIEKRQSVAFWCNPISGHATLYWYQQILGQGPKLLIQFQNNGVVDDSQLPKDRFSAERLKGVDSTLKIQPAKLEDSAVYLCASSLNGQNEQFFGPGTRLTVL.